Below are 24 T cell receptor beta chains sequenced from a single sample in a study of T cell changes during pregnancy in multiple sclerosis. Measured with immunoSEQ multiplex PCR; TCRdb has only the in-frame clones, and not every one. Of about 44,000 clones listed, 95% to 96% are singletons. This sample comprised peripheral blood, obtained in the second trimester of pregnancy. The receptors shown here come from a female donor with multiple sclerosis, enrolled in a pregnancy study.

This chain connects TRBV7-9 to TRBJ2-6; tentatively, D is TRBD1 (6 bases). The V end was cut by 1 base, the J end by 6 bases, with 10 bases between. Germline assignment: CDR1 SEHNR and CDR2 FQNEAQ (reference sequence). The CDR3 extends over 15 amino acids. In nucleotides, the CDR3 is TGTGCCAGCAGCTTAGGTCAGGGGCAGGCCAACGTCCTGACTTTC. Its protein is CASSLGQGQANVLTF.

This clone was picked up one time. The chain joins TRBV27 to TRBJ2-1; 12 nucleotides agree with TRBD2. The germline V gene encodes CDR1 MNHEY and CDR2 SMNVEV (reference sequence). After removal of 10 bases from V and 6 bases from J, the junction contained 4 bases not matched to a gene. This CDR3 has 13 residues. CDR3 sequence (DNA): TGTGCCACGCTAGCGGGGGGGCCCAATGAGCAGTTCTTC. It specifies CATLAGGPNEQFF.

The genes are TRBV13 and TRBJ2-3, with 10 bases identical to TRBD2. The CDR3 has 16 residues. CDR1 and CDR2 from the germline V gene are PRHDT and FYEKMQ (reference sequence). V lost 5 bases, J lost 0 bases, and 5 bases stayed unmatched. As DNA, the CDR3 is TGTGCCAGCAGCCGGACTAGCGGATATAGCACAGATACGCAGTATTTT. Its protein product is CASSRTSGYSTDTQYF.

This clone was found a few times. This chain links TRBV19 with TRBJ1-6; weak D call: TRBD1 (5 bases). The CDR3 is made up of 13 amino acids. Between the trimmed V and J ends, which lost 4 bases and 8 bases, there was a span of 9 bases. Germline loops: CDR1 LNHDA, CDR2 SQIVND (reference sequence). CDR3 sequence (DNA): TGTGCCAGTAGTAGCCAGGGCCATTCACCCCTCCACTTT. It specifies CASSSQGHSPLHF.

The V gene is TRBV6-4, the J gene TRBJ2-3, with 11 nucleotides matching TRBD2. CDR1 and CDR2 from the germline V gene are MRHNA and SNTAGT. This CDR3 has 17 residues. The V and J ends lost 0 bases and 6 bases, in that order; junction bases with no gene match: 8. CDR3 in amino acids: CASSDSKLAGGVDTQYF. The CDR3 bases are TGTGCCAGCAGTGACTCGAAGCTAGCGGGGGGAGTGGATACGCAGTATTTT.

This chain uses TRBV19 with TRBJ2-5, with 9 bases fitting TRBD1. This CDR3 has 14 residues. In germline, CDR1 is LNHDA, CDR2 SQIVND (reference sequence). Trimming cost V 1 base and J 5 bases; bases outside gene matches: 2. In nucleotides, the CDR3 is TGTGCCAGTAGTATAGCGGGGACAGGGGAGACCCAGTACTTC. Protein product: CASSIAGTGETQYF.

This chain links TRBV25-1 with TRBJ1-1; 7 nucleotides agree with TRBD1. The CDR3 is 17 residues long. CDR1 MGHDK and CDR2 SYGVNS come from the germline V gene. V gave up 6 bases and J gave up 8 bases; unmatched junction bases: 21. DNA of the CDR3: TGTGCCAGCAGACCCCAAGCGGACAGGACCTATAGATGGGAAGCTTTCTTT. Translation: CASRPQADRTYRWEAFF.

This clone occurred once. This chain links TRBV7-3 with TRBJ2-5; the D gene is possibly TRBD2 (6 bases). CDR1 and CDR2 from the germline V gene are SGHTA and FQGTGA. This CDR3 region has 14 residues. Between the trimmed V and J ends, which lost 2 bases and 3 bases, there was a span of 10 bases. The CDR3 nucleotides read TGTGCCAGCAGCTTAGATGGGGAGGAAGAGACCCAGTACTTC. As protein: CASSLDGEEETQYF.

The rearrangement links TRBV27 to TRBJ1-3; 7 bases are shared with TRBD1. Germline V lookup: CDR1 MNHEY, CDR2 SMNVEV (reference sequence). CDR3 length: 14 residues. Losses at the gene ends were 6 bases for V and 0 bases for J; bases not matched to a gene: 2. Here the CDR3 reads CASRDRSSGNTIYF. CDR3 DNA: TGTGCCAGCAGGGACAGGAGCTCTGGAAACACCATATATTTT.

The chain couples TRBV9 to TRBJ2-5, with TRBD1 as a possible D gene (5 bases). V lost 0 bases and J lost 1, with 7 bases in between. Germline V gene data show CDR1 as SGDLS and CDR2 as YYNGEE. The CDR3 is made up of 14 amino acids. CDR3 sequence reads: CASSVARGQETQYF. The CDR3 bases are TGTGCCAGCAGCGTAGCTAGGGGCCAAGAGACCCAGTACTTC. The full variable domain, in which reference TRBV9 and TRBJ2-5 provide the parts outside the CDR3, is DSGVTQTPKHLITATGQRVTLRCSPRSGDLSVYWYQQSLDQGLQFLIQYYNGEERAKGNILERFSAQQFPDLHSELNLSSLELGDSALYFCASSVARGQETQYFGPGTRLLVL.

J is TRBJ1-2 and V is TRBV11-1, with a weak D call TRBD1 (6 bases). Trimming cost V 2 bases and J 4 bases, with 14 bases left between them. The CDR3 sequence is 15 residues long. CDR1 SGHAT and CDR2 FQDESV come from the germline V gene (reference sequence). The CDR3 sequence: CASSLSKDRLYGYTF. The CDR3 DNA reads TGTGCCAGCAGCTTATCTAAAGACAGGCTCTATGGCTACACCTTC.

The V call is TRBV27, the J call TRBJ2-5, with a tentative D call TRBD2 (6 bases). CDR3 length equals 18 residues. With 2 bases removed from V and 6 bases from J, the gap between germline ends came to 25 bases. Germline assignment: CDR1 MNHEY and CDR2 SMNVEV (reference sequence). The CDR3 here is CASSLVPGAGTLLQTQYF. Written as DNA, the CDR3 is TGTGCCAGCAGTTTAGTGCCCGGGGCCGGGACTTTGCTACAGACCCAGTACTTC.

V and J are TRBV6-5 and TRBJ1-2; maybe TRBD1 (5 bases). The CDR3 totals 14 residues. The V gene's germline CDR1 is MNHEY and CDR2 SVGAGI. V shed 6 bases and J shed 5 bases, with 16 bases lying between them. The CDR3 spells CASSPGTGVYGYTF. CDR3 DNA: TGTGCCAGCAGCCCAGGGACGGGAGTTTATGGCTACACCTTC.

The chain has TRBV27 and TRBJ2-1; 8 bases line up with TRBD2. The CDR3 consists of 14 residues. Germline V gives CDR1 MNHEY, CDR2 SMNVEV (reference sequence). V lost 7 bases, J lost 2 bases, and 4 bases stayed unmatched. CDR3 sequence: CASTHGGAYNEQFF. In DNA, the CDR3 is TGTGCCAGCACGCACGGGGGGGCCTACAATGAGCAGTTCTTC.

V gene TRBV4-1 combines with J gene TRBJ2-1; 9 nucleotides line up with TRBD2. The CDR3 loop spans 15 amino acids. Trimming cost V 2 bases and J 4 bases; bases outside gene matches: 3. From germline, CDR1 is MGHRA and CDR2 YSYEKL. The DNA of the CDR3 is TGCGCCAGCAGCCAACTGAGCGGGAGGTACAATGAGCAGTTCTTC. Protein sequence: CASSQLSGRYNEQFF.

This chain links TRBV11-2 with TRBJ2-2; D gene unclear. The CDR3 is 15 amino acids. Looked up from germline, CDR1 is SGHAT and CDR2 is FQNNGV. Trimming stripped 3 bases from V and 6 bases from J, with 14 bases between. The CDR3 reads CASSFSSQRPGELFF. CDR3 DNA sequence: TGTGCCAGCAGCTTTTCCTCTCAGCGACCCGGGGAGCTGTTTTTT.

This chain links TRBV5-1 with TRBJ1-1, with D possibly TRBD1 on 5 matching bases. The CDR3 extends over 15 amino acids. The germline CDR1 and CDR2 sequences are SGHRS and YFSETQ. V was shortened by 7 bases and J by 2 bases, with 18 bases between the two germline ends. This chain's CDR3 is CASDGGYGVNTEAFF. As DNA, the CDR3 is TGCGCCAGCGACGGGGGGTACGGGGTAAACACTGAAGCTTTCTTT.

V and J are TRBV6-1 and TRBJ2-2; 10 bases agree with TRBD1. The CDR3 is 16 amino acids. J lost 6 bases, V lost 4 bases, and 8 bases had no gene match. Germline V CDR1 and CDR2: MNHNS, SASEGT. The CDR3 sequence: CASSANPGQGSGELFF. CDR3 in DNA: TGTGCCAGCAGTGCAAATCCGGGACAGGGGTCCGGGGAGCTGTTTTTT.

The V gene is TRBV12-5, the J gene TRBJ1-1, with D perhaps matching TRBD1 (6 bases). Germline-derived CDR1 and CDR2 are LGHNT and FRNRAP. V gave up 4 bases and J gave up 3 bases, with 15 bases separating them. This CDR3 spans 15 amino acids. The CDR3 DNA sequence: TGTGCTAGTGGTTCATGGACAGCTTTCTACACTGAAGCTTTCTTT. Its protein is CASGSWTAFYTEAFF.

The chain links TRBV5-1 to TRBJ2-3; TRBD2 matches at 10 bases. The CDR3 is 16 amino acids. J lost 2 bases, V lost 0 bases, and 3 bases had no gene match. Looked up from germline, CDR1 is SGHRS and CDR2 is YFSETQ. Written as DNA, the CDR3 is TGCGCCAGCAGCTTGGTTAGCGGGGGGCCCACAGATACGCAGTATTTT. It encodes CASSLVSGGPTDTQYF.

This CDR3 reads CASSPARDNYEQYF. The DNA of the CDR3 is TGTGCCAGCAGCCCGGCCCGGGACAACTACGAGCAGTACTTC. V and J are TRBV5-5 and TRBJ2-7; weak D call: TRBD1 (6 bases). The germline CDR1 and CDR2 sequences are SGHKS and YYEKEE (reference sequence). Trimming shortened V by 4 bases and J by 3 bases, and 14 bases separated the two germline ends. The CDR3 has 14 amino acids.

The J gene is TRBJ2-2, the V gene TRBV11-3; TRBD2 agrees at 9 bases. Per the germline V gene, CDR1 is SGHNT and CDR2 is YENEEA. The CDR3 has 18 residues. V gave up 5 bases and J gave up 1 base; unmatched junction bases: 11. The CDR3 loop reads CASSPNHLAGLNTGELFF. DNA of the CDR3: TGTGCCAGCAGCCCCAACCATCTAGCGGGACTGAACACCGGGGAGCTGTTTTTT.

The V call is TRBV4-1, the J call TRBJ2-5; TRBD2 matches at 7 bases. Germline trimming cut 4 bases from V and 5 bases from J; bases unmatched to any gene: 13. The CDR3 has 16 residues. Germline V lookup: CDR1 MGHRA, CDR2 YSYEKL. CDR3 sequence reads: CASSPAVAGWGETQYF. For the CDR3, the DNA is TGCGCCAGCAGCCCTGCCGTAGCGGGTTGGGGGGAGACCCAGTACTTC.

The gene calls are TRBV29-1 and TRBJ2-2; 7 nucleotides align to TRBD2. From germline, CDR1 is SQVTM and CDR2 ANQGSEA. The CDR3 runs to 11 residues. The J segment lost 7 bases and the V segment lost 5 bases, leaving 1 base of the junction unmatched. The CDR3 DNA is TGCAGCGTTCCGGGGGGCGGGGAGCTGTTTTTT. Its translation: CSVPGGGELFF.